The following is a T cell receptor beta chain sequence with its context. Germline V gene lookup returns CDR1 MNHEY and CDR2 SMNVEV (reference sequence). This CDR3 comprises 16 residues. J gave up 2 bases and V 5 bases, and 7 bases lay outside the gene matches. It was RNA transcripts that yielded the amplified TCR beta CDR3 regions. Researchers ran a first-round RT-PCR on the TCR CDR3 using the HTBI primer set. TCRdb re-derived calls from the multiplex PCR reads in MiXCR, one entry per CDR3 protein. The table includes about 300,000 distinct CDR3 sequences, 16% detected once. The data were obtained in a study of T cells in Graves' hyperthyroidism and ophthalmopathy. Clinical symptoms, serum thyroxine, TRAb, thyroid ultrasound and orbital computed tomography informed diagnoses. Cells are PBMCs isolated from roughly 10 ml of fresh blood.

Sequencing was done on a sample of blood. The chain recombines TRBV27 with TRBJ2-1; 9 nucleotides line up with TRBD1. The receptor was isolated from a young man with Graves' hyperthyroidism. The CDR3 loop is CASSPHGTGTYNEQFF. CDR3 in DNA: TGTGCCAGCAGTCCCCACGGGACAGGGACCTACAATGAGCAGTTCTTC.